Presented here are 27 T cell receptor beta chains from one specimen sequenced in a study of CD4 T cells in relation to SARS-CoV-2 and coronaviruses. Before the COVID-19 pandemic, during about 2011-2019, CD4+ T cells were taken from unexposed donors. The data were produced by immunoSEQ multiplex PCR, yet TCRdb's version contains in-frame clones alone and is incomplete. The sample holds 55,000 to 70,000 clones; 85% to 95% are singletons and the top ten take approximately 0.21%. Sequences were obtained from naive CD4+ T cells from PBMCs. The subset is: naive CD4+ T cells isolated by negative enrichment. All receptors come from a human donor in good health.

The chain combines TRBV14 with TRBJ2-1; D may be TRBD2 (6 bases). Germline loops: CDR1 SGHDN, CDR2 FVKESK. The CDR3 loop spans 15 amino acids. V was pared by 2 bases and J by 0 bases, with 8 bases between. The CDR3 here is CASSQLSGSYNEQFF. The CDR3 DNA reads TGTGCCAGCAGCCAACTTAGCGGCTCCTACAATGAGCAGTTCTTC.

The rearrangement joins TRBV7-2 to TRBJ2-1; the D is unclear. Germline CDR1 reads SGHTA; CDR2 reads FQGNSA. CDR3 size: 14 residues. V lost 5 bases, J lost 1 base, and 9 bases lay in between. Here the CDR3 reads CASSPSTSYNEQFF. CDR3 sequence (DNA): TGTGCCAGCAGCCCGTCGACATCCTACAATGAGCAGTTCTTC.

The chain employs TRBV24-1 and TRBJ2-7; D call uncertain. CDR3 length equals 13 residues. V was shortened by 5 bases and J by 0 bases, with 7 bases between the two germline ends. From germline, CDR1 is KGHDR and CDR2 SFDVKD. For the CDR3, the DNA is TGTGCCACCAGTGCAGGCAGCTCCTACGAGCAGTACTTC. It translates to CATSAGSSYEQYF.

The V and J genes are TRBV28 and TRBJ1-2, with a tentative D call TRBD1 (5 bases). From germline, CDR1 is MDHEN and CDR2 SYDVKM. The V end lost 1 base, the J end lost 8 bases, and 8 bases lay between the germline ends. The CDR3 loop spans 12 amino acids. The CDR3 here is CASSLSGYGYTF. DNA for the CDR3: TGTGCCAGCAGTTTATCAGGGTACGGCTACACCTTC.

The rearrangement joins TRBV12-2 to TRBJ2-7; the D segment call TRBD2 is taken from the table without a DNA check. TRBV12-2 is flagged as a pseudogene. The CDR3 consists of 16 residues. This CDR3 reads CASRRGLAGGQNEQYF. CDR3 sequence (DNA): TGTGCAAGTCGCCGGGGACTAGCGGGGGGGCAAAACGAGCAGTACTTC.

The chain joins TRBV27 to TRBJ2-3; 11 bases align to TRBD2. J lost 5 bases, V lost 5 bases, and 9 bases had no gene match. The CDR3 runs 16 residues. Germline-derived CDR1 and CDR2 are MNHEY and SMNVEV (reference sequence). CDR3 in amino acids: CASSPSLAGVLDTQYF. The CDR3 DNA is TGTGCCAGCAGTCCTTCACTAGCGGGAGTTCTAGATACGCAGTATTTT.

The genes are TRBV7-4 and TRBJ2-1; 9 positions agree with TRBD2. Germline values: CDR1 SGHVT, CDR2 SQSDAQ. The CDR3 extends over 16 amino acids. V shed 7 bases and J 9 bases; nucleotides not matched to a gene: 16. The chain's CDR3 is CASTSPLSGGPIEQFF. CDR3 nucleotide sequence: TGTGCCAGCACTTCACCCCTTAGCGGGGGACCCATTGAGCAGTTCTTC.

V usage is TRBV5-1 and J usage is TRBJ2-3; D is unclear. CDR3 length equals 13 residues. Trimming removed 4 bases from V and 2 bases from J, with 8 bases in between. Germline CDR1 is SGHRS and CDR2 is YFSETQ. The CDR3 DNA is TGCGCCAGCAGCCCAGAATCCACAGATACGCAGTATTTT. This translates into CASSPESTDTQYF.

The rearrangement links TRBV29-1 to TRBJ2-7; 8 bases are a match to TRBD1. Germline loops: CDR1 SQVTM, CDR2 ANQGSEA. CDR3 length equals 14 residues. V lost 5 bases and J lost 0; bases outside the gene matches: 6. The CDR3 bases are TGCAGCGTTTATGGGACAGGAGACTCCTACGAGCAGTACTTC. Encoded protein: CSVYGTGDSYEQYF.

This chain links TRBV3-1 (or the pseudogene TRBV3-2) with TRBJ2-7; D gene unclear. The V end lost 3 bases, the J end lost 2 bases, and 5 bases lay between the germline ends. The CDR3 runs to 12 residues. Germline lookup yields CDR1 LGHDT and CDR2 YNNKEL (reference sequence). The CDR3 DNA follows: TGTGCCAGCAGCCACCTAACCTACGAGCAGTACTTC. It encodes CASSHLTYEQYF.

The chain joins TRBV3-1 (or the pseudogene TRBV3-2) to TRBJ2-1, with 9 bases aligning to TRBD2. The CDR3 runs to 17 residues. Germline values: CDR1 LGHDT, CDR2 YNNKEL (reference sequence). V shed 2 bases and J 5 bases; nucleotides not matched to a gene: 10. CDR3 coding DNA: TGTGCCAGCAGCCAAATATCAACGCGGGGGGGCAACAATGAGCAGTTCTTC. Translated, it gives CASSQISTRGGNNEQFF.

V gene TRBV2 combines with J gene TRBJ2-1; the D is unclear. The CDR3 sequence is 16 residues long. The germline V gene has CDR1 SNHLY and CDR2 FYNNEI. V lost 2 bases and J lost 0, with 11 bases in between. The CDR3: CASSELLPSSYNEQFF. In DNA form, the CDR3 reads TGTGCCAGCAGTGAACTCCTGCCGAGCTCCTACAATGAGCAGTTCTTC. The full variable domain, completed using reference TRBV2 and TRBJ2-1, is EPEVTQTPSHQVTQMGQEVILRCVPISNHLYFYWYRQILGQKVEFLVSFYNNEISEKSEIFDDQFSVERPDGSNFTLKIRSTKLEDSAMYFCASSELLPSSYNEQFFGPGTRLTVL.

The J gene is TRBJ1-3, the V gene TRBV5-1; 7 bases agree with TRBD1. This CDR3 contains 16 residues. The V and J ends lost 0 bases and 3 bases, in that order; junction bases with no gene match: 6. The germline CDR1 and CDR2 sequences are SGHRS and YFSETQ. The CDR3 DNA sequence: TGCGCCAGCAGCTTGGCCCCGACAGGGAGTGGAAACACCATATATTTT. This gives the protein CASSLAPTGSGNTIYF.

The gene calls are TRBV12-3 or TRBV12-4 and TRBJ2-7, with 9 nucleotides matching TRBD1. V was clipped by 4 bases and J by 4 bases; unmatched bases: 2. This CDR3 comprises 13 residues. In nucleotides, the CDR3 is TGTGCCAGCAGTTACGGACAGGGGTACGAGCAGTACTTC. Its translation is CASSYGQGYEQYF.

This rearrangement joins TRBV11-2 to TRBJ2-3; no firm D call. This CDR3 contains 12 residues. Germline V lookup: CDR1 SGHAT, CDR2 FQNNGV. Deletions cut 5 bases from V and 3 bases from J, with 6 bases between. CDR3 residues: CASSLRTDTQYF. The CDR3 nucleotides are TGTGCCAGCAGCCTTAGGACAGATACGCAGTATTTT.

V gene TRBV10-3 combines with J gene TRBJ1-2; D gene unclear. CDR1 and CDR2 (germline): ENHRY, SYGVKD. V was shortened by 4 bases and J by 7 bases, with 16 bases between the two germline ends. The CDR3 is 14 amino acids. The chain's CDR3 is CAISGTSVGVGYTF. The CDR3 DNA sequence: TGTGCCATCAGTGGGACCTCGGTTGGCGTTGGCTACACCTTC.

The V and J genes are TRBV28 and TRBJ1-1; 8 bases match TRBD1. Trimming removed 3 bases from V and 5 bases from J; junction bases left unmatched: 8. Germline CDR1 reads MDHEN; CDR2 reads SYDVKM. The CDR3 has 15 amino acids. CDR3 loop: CASSFLTGGGTEAFF. The DNA for the CDR3 is TGTGCCAGCAGTTTCCTCACAGGGGGAGGAACTGAAGCTTTCTTT.

J is TRBJ1-4 and V is TRBV7-9; the match to TRBD1 covers 9 bases. Germline-derived CDR1 and CDR2 are SEHNR and FQNEAQ (reference sequence). V shed 5 bases, J shed 8 bases, and the junction held 6 bases outside the gene matches. The CDR3 spans 14 residues. The chain's CDR3 is CASSRDRVEEKLFF. The CDR3 region has the DNA TGTGCCAGCAGCCGGGACAGGGTTGAAGAAAAACTGTTTTTT.

The chain uses TRBV11-3 and TRBJ2-3, with D unclear. With 0 bases removed from V and 2 bases from J, the gap between germline ends came to 6 bases. In germline, CDR1 is SGHNT, CDR2 YENEEA. The CDR3 spans 14 residues. The CDR3, as DNA: TGTGCCAGCAGCTTAGACAGGATCACAGATACGCAGTATTTT. Its translation: CASSLDRITDTQYF.

The rearrangement joins TRBV28 to TRBJ2-7; 7 nucleotides line up with TRBD1. Per germline, CDR1 MDHEN and CDR2 SYDVKM. V dropped 3 bases and J dropped 0; count of bases not matched to a gene: 8. The CDR3 is made up of 16 amino acids. CDR3 sequence (DNA): TGTGCCAGCAGTTTCAGGGGGTCCCTAAGCTCCTACGAGCAGTACTTC. Residues: CASSFRGSLSSYEQYF.

The CDR3 region has the DNA TGCGCCAGCAGCCGAGACCCCGACGGGTATGAAAAACTGTTTTTT. Amino acids: CASSRDPDGYEKLFF. V and J are TRBV4-1 and TRBJ1-4; D gene uncertain. Trimming took off 4 bases at V and 6 bases at J, with 15 bases between the two ends. This CDR3 has 15 residues. The V gene's germline CDR1 is MGHRA and CDR2 YSYEKL.

J is TRBJ2-2 and V is TRBV7-6; TRBD2 aligns across 9 bases. The CDR3 consists of 18 residues. J lost 0 bases, V lost 6 bases, and 11 bases had no gene match. CDR1 is SGHVS, CDR2 FNYEAQ, per germline. CDR3 sequence reads: CASRNLAGETPNTGELFF. For the CDR3, the DNA is TGTGCCAGCAGAAACTTAGCGGGAGAGACACCGAACACCGGGGAGCTGTTTTTT.

The J gene is TRBJ2-4, the V gene TRBV10-3, with D perhaps matching TRBD1 (6 bases). The ends were cut back, 4 bases at V and 1 base at J, with 14 bases in the middle. The germline gives CDR1 ENHRY, CDR2 SYGVKD. The CDR3 loop spans 16 amino acids. CDR3 sequence (DNA): TGTGCCATCAGTGGGGGGCGCGATGCGGCCAAAAACATTCAGTACTTC. Translation gives CAISGGRDAAKNIQYF.

This rearrangement joins TRBV6-5 to TRBJ2-5; D is possibly TRBD1 (6 bases). The CDR3 consists of 13 residues. Trimming shortened V by 6 bases and J by 1 base, and 9 bases separated the two germline ends. Germline V gene data show CDR1 as MNHEY and CDR2 as SVGAGI. As DNA, the CDR3 is TGTGCCAGCAGCCGGGACATCCAAGAGACCCAGTACTTC. Residues: CASSRDIQETQYF.

The DNA of the CDR3 is TGTGCCAGCAGCTTAAGTAGCGGGACAACTAACAATGAGCAGTTCTTC. Translation gives CASSLSSGTTNNEQFF. The genes are TRBV13 and TRBJ2-1; TRBD2 matches 8 bases. CDR3 length equals 16 residues. The germline gives CDR1 PRHDT, CDR2 FYEKMQ (reference sequence). V gave up 2 bases and J gave up 5 bases; unmatched junction bases: 8. The full variable domain, with the rest looked up from reference TRBV13 and TRBJ2-1, is AAGVIQSPRHLIKEKRETATLKCYPIPRHDTVYWYQQGPGQDPQFLISFYEKMQSDKGSIPDRFSAQQFSDYHSELNMSSLELGDSALYFCASSLSSGTTNNEQFFGPGTRLTVL.

This clone came up once. Other DNA sequences of this sample code for an identical CDR3. The chain has TRBV4-2 and TRBJ1-1, with a weak D call TRBD1 (6 bases). The CDR3 loop spans 14 amino acids. The germline V and J ends were trimmed by 1 base and 0 bases, with 6 bases remaining between them. CDR1 and CDR2 (germline): LGHNA, YNFKEQ. The CDR3 sequence: CASSQGQVNTEAFF. CDR3 in DNA: TGTGCCAGCAGCCAAGGACAGGTGAACACTGAAGCTTTCTTT.

V gene TRBV7-3 combines with J gene TRBJ2-5, with D unclear. The length of the CDR3 is 14 residues. Germline values: CDR1 SGHTA, CDR2 FQGTGA. Trimming shortened V by 4 bases and J by 3 bases, and 12 bases separated the two germline ends. The CDR3 bases are TGTGCCAGCAGCTCCCGGAGAGGAAAAGAGACCCAGTACTTC. As protein: CASSSRRGKETQYF.